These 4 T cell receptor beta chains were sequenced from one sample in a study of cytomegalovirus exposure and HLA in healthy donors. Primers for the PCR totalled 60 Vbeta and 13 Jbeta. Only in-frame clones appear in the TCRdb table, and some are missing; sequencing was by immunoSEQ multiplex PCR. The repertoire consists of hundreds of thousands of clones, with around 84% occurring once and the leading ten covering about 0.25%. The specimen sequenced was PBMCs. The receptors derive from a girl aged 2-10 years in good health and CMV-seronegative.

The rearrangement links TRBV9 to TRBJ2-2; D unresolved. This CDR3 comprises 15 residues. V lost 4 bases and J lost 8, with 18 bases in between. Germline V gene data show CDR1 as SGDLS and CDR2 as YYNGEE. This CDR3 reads CASSSRSEARGELFF. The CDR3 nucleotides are TGTGCCAGCAGCAGTAGGTCAGAGGCGCGGGGGGAGCTGTTTTTT.

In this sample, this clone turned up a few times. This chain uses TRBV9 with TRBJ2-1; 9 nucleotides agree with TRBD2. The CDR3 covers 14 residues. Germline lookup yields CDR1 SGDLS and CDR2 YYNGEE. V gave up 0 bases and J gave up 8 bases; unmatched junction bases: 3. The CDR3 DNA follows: TGTGCCAGCAGCGTAGGCGGGGGGGCCGATGAGCAGTTCTTC. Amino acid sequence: CASSVGGGADEQFF.

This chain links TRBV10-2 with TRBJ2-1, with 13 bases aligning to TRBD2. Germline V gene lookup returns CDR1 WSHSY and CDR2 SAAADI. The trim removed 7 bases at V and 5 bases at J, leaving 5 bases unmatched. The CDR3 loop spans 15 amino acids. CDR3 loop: CASTETSGRNNEQFF. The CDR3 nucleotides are TGCGCCAGCACCGAGACTAGCGGGAGGAACAATGAGCAGTTCTTC.

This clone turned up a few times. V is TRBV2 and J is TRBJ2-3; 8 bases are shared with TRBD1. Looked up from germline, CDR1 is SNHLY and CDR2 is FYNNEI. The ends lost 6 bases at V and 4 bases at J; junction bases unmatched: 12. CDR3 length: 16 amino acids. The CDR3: CASRRAQGAGADTQYF. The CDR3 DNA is TGTGCCAGCAGGCGCGCTCAGGGGGCAGGAGCAGATACGCAGTATTTT.